This T cell receptor (beta chain) was identified in a study of T-cell memory formation after mild COVID-19. V was shortened by 1 base and J by 5 bases, with 18 bases between the two germline ends. The CDR3 covers 16 residues. CDR1 and CDR2 (germline): MGHRA, YSYEKL. Study findings and constraints: SARS-CoV-2 specificity was not confirmed for second-wave clones peaking on day 37. There was a balanced CD4/CD8 profile in clones contracting day 15 to 85, and later expanders leaned CD4+.

5'RACE with constant-segment primers built TCRalpha and TCRbeta cDNA libraries with UMIs. In TCRdb, the 5' RACE reads were re-called with MiXCR into one record per CDR3 protein. The table includes more than 110,000 distinct CDR3 sequences, around 15% detected once. For this clonotype: Its antigen is currently unknown.

The material sequenced was PBMCs or a T cell subset sorted from them (not recorded which). The chain joins TRBV4-1 to TRBJ2-7; D is perhaps TRBD2 (6 bases). The source is an adult woman who had mild COVID-19 (a few samples of this study predate the infection). Cell type and time point are not known. This CDR3 reads CASSQVRTQGGDEQYF. The CDR3 bases are TGCGCCAGCAGCCAAGTGAGAACCCAGGGAGGAGACGAGCAGTACTTC.